Listed below are T cell receptor beta chains from one sample, sequenced in a study of metastatic and nonmetastatic thyroid tumors. From the PCR reads, TCRdb re-called clones with MiXCR. The sample has 15,000 to 20,000 clones; 34% are singletons. The sequenced material came from tumor tissue. These TCRs come from a male donor with papillary thyroid cancer or a benign thyroid nodule (not recorded which). Some clones in this sample may be carry-over from other donors' samples. Both conserved end residues are part of each CDR3. A D gene is named only where the DNA matches it firmly. Clone size is not always given. Where it is, it says once, few, many or a class for expanded clones.

v_call,d_call,clone_size,j_call,cdr3_aa,cdr3_nt
TRBV6-1,TRBD1,.,TRBJ1-5,CASSQGAGNQPQHF,TGTGCCAGCAGTCAGGGGGCCGGCAATCAGCCCCAGCATTTT
TRBV5-1,TRBD1,once,TRBJ2-3,CASSLEQGARTDTQYF,TGCGCCAGCAGCTTGGAACAGGGGGCCCGGACAGATACGCAGTATTTT
TRBV30,TRBD1,.,TRBJ1-1,CAGDSNTEAFF,TGTGCCGGGGACAGTAACACTGAAGCTTTCTTT
TRBV6-1,.,few,TRBJ1-3,CASSSGLGGYSGNTIYF,TGTGCCAGCAGTTCCGGATTGGGGGGCTACTCTGGAAACACCATATATTTT
TRBV11-2,TRBD2,few,TRBJ2-3,CVSSRRRSGNRDTQYF,TGTGTCAGCAGCCGACGGCGTAGCGGGAATAGAGATACTCAGTATTTT
TRBV7-3,.,.,TRBJ1-1,CDSSPNRDTDASF,TGTGACAGCAGCCCGAATAGGGACACTGATGCTTCCTTT
TRBV6-1,.,.,TRBJ1-2,CASSGEGGTNYGYTF,TGTGCCAGCAGTGGGGAAGGGGGTACGAACTATGGCTACACATTC
TRBV20-1,.,many,TRBJ2-1,CSAPEAGREQFF,TGCAGTGCTCCCGAAGCGGGTAGGGAGCAGTTCTTC
TRBV27,.,.,TRBJ2-2,CASSYPNTGELFF,TGTGCCAGCAGTTACCCGAACACCGGGGAGCTGTTTTTT
TRBV27,TRBD2,few,TRBJ2-2,CASRGLVFTGELFF,TGTGCCAGCAGGGGACTAGTGTTCACCGGGGAGCTGTTTTTT
TRBV20-1,TRBD1,.,TRBJ2-7,CSASPGTAASSPYEQYF,TGCAGTGCTAGCCCCGGGACAGCCGCGTCGTCTCCCTACGAGCAGTACTTC
TRBV6-1,TRBD1,.,TRBJ1-6,CASRDRENSPLHF,TGTGCCAGCAGGGACAGGGAAAATTCACCCCTCCACTTT
TRBV20-1,.,medium-sized,TRBJ2-7,CSARPRGPSYEQYF,TGCAGTGCTAGACCCAGGGGCCCCTCCTACGAGCAGTACTTC
TRBV5-1,TRBD1,many,TRBJ2-1,CASSQGDEQFF,TGCGCCAGCAGCCAGGGGGATGAGCAGTTCTTC
TRBV29-1,TRBD1,few,TRBJ2-7,CSVEEGGTGTYEHYF,TGCAGCGTTGAAGAGGGTGGGACAGGGACCTACGAGCATTACTTC
TRBV6-1,.,few,TRBJ2-2,CASSGLGLNTGELFF,TGTGCCAGCAGTGGTCTGGGGCTTAACACCGGGGAGCTGTTTTTT
TRBV28,TRBD2,few,TRBJ2-7,CASTRAGDSYEQYF,TGTGCCAGCACCCGAGCGGGGGACTCCTACGAGCAGTACTTC
TRBV6-2/TRBV6-3,TRBD1,few,TRBJ2-7,CASSEPGQGGLTYEQYF,TGTGCCAGCAGTGAGCCGGGACAGGGGGGCCTTACCTACGAGCAGTACTTC
TRBV6-1,.,many,TRBJ1-2,CASSEEEMGYGYTF,TGTGCCAGCAGTGAAGAGGAGATGGGATATGGCTACACCTTC
TRBV20-1,TRBD1,.,TRBJ2-3,CSADGTDLTDTQYF,TGCAGTGCCGACGGGACAGACCTCACAGATACGCAGTATTTT
TRBV27,.,large,TRBJ2-7,CASGDYEQYF,TGTGCCAGCGGCGACTACGAGCAGTACTTC
TRBV2,.,medium-sized,TRBJ1-3,CASSERGGGLGNTIYF,TGTGCCAGCAGTGAGCGGGGGGGAGGTCTTGGAAACACCATATATTTT
TRBV20-1,.,.,TRBJ2-5,CSASSTAGGKETQYF,TGCAGTGCTAGTTCGACCGCAGGCGGAAAAGAGACCCAGTACTTC
TRBV20-1,TRBD2,once,TRBJ2-7,CSARSAASGSSEYF,TGCAGTGCTAGATCGGCGGCTAGCGGGAGCTCTGAGTACTTC
TRBV5-1,.,once,TRBJ1-2,CASSPGPGNYGQLF,TGCGCCAGCAGCCCAGGTCCAGGCAATTATGGGCAGCTCTTC
TRBV19,.,many,TRBJ2-5,CASSITGKETQYF,TGTGCCAGTAGTATTACGGGGAAAGAGACCCAGTACTTC
TRBV20-1,TRBD2,.,TRBJ2-7,CSADDERGPYEQYF,TGCAGTGCTGACGACGAGCGGGGACCCTACGAGCAGTACTTC
TRBV11-1,.,once,TRBJ2-2,CASSLRGDKDSPNTGELFF,TGTGCCAGCAGCTTAAGGGGGGACAAAGATAGTCCGAACACCGGGGAGCTGTTTTTT
TRBV20-1,.,few,TRBJ1-1,CSVPPHRGTEAFF,TGCAGTGTACCGCCCCATAGAGGCACTGAAGCTTTCTTC
TRBV7-6,.,many,TRBJ2-1,CASSPGTEQFF,TGTGCCAGCAGCCCCGGGACAGAGCAGTTCTTC
TRBV5-1,.,.,TRBJ2-2,CASSLWGNTGELFF,TGCGCCAGCAGCTTGTGGGGGAACACCGGGGAGCTGTTTTTT
TRBV29-1,TRBD1,.,TRBJ2-7,CSVSTGGINEQHF,TGCAGCGTCAGTACAGGGGGTATCAACGAGCAGCACTTC
TRBV20-1,TRBD2,.,TRBJ2-2,CSARGLAGTGELFF,TGCAGTGCTAGAGGACTAGCGGGCACCGGGGAGCTGTTTTTT
TRBV20-1,.,.,TRBJ1-6,CSARDSLGDKGNSPLHF,TGCAGTGCTAGGGATTCGTTGGGGGACAAGGGTAATTCACCCCTCCACTTT
TRBV7-2,.,.,TRBJ1-1,CASSSDIHRNTEAFF,TGTGCCAGCAGCTCGGACATCCACAGGAACACTGAAGCTTTCTTT
TRBV5-1,TRBD1,.,TRBJ1-4,CASRDRGNEKLFF,TGCGCCAGCAGGGACAGGGGTAATGAAAAACTGTTTTTT
TRBV2,TRBD2,.,TRBJ2-7,CASREGTSGLLSSYEQYF,TGTGCCAGCAGAGAAGGGACTAGCGGGCTCCTTAGCTCCTACGAGCAGTACTTC
TRBV4-1,.,.,TRBJ1-6,CASSQDNKIYSPLHF,TGCGCCAGCAGCCAAGATAACAAAATATACTCACCCCTCCACTTT
TRBV14,.,medium-sized,TRBJ2-3,CASSQDRSADTQYF,TGTGCCAGCAGCCAAGATAGGTCCGCAGATACGCAGTATTTT
TRBV6-2/TRBV6-3,.,many,TRBJ1-1,CASSYEGRRTEAFF,TGTGCCAGCAGTTACGAGGGGCGAAGGACTGAAGCTTTCTTT